Listed below are T cell receptor beta chains from one sample, sequenced in a study of T-cell memory formation after mild COVID-19. TCRdb called the 5' RACE reads again in MiXCR, with one record for every CDR3 protein. The repertoire holds hundreds of thousands of distinct CDR3 sequences, around 21% seen once, with around 13% in the top ten. Sequencing used PBMCs or a T cell subset sorted from them (not recorded which). The receptors come from an adult woman who had mild COVID-19 (a few samples of this study predate the infection). Cell type and time point are not known. CDR3s include the opening cysteine and the closing phenylalanine or tryptophan. A D gene is named only where the DNA matches it firmly. Clone size is given for some rows only: seen once, a few or many times, or a class if the clone is expanded.

d_gene: NA
abundance: NA
v_gene: TRBV6-5
j_gene: TRBJ2-7
CDR3aa: CASSYSDSTYEQYF
CDR3nt: TGTGCCAGCAGTTACTCGGACAGTACCTACGAGCAGTACTTC

d_gene: TRBD1
abundance: few
v_gene: TRBV7-8
j_gene: TRBJ2-2
CDR3aa: CASSFGRGRDRELFF
CDR3nt: TGTGCCAGCAGCTTCGGCAGGGGGCGCGATCGGGAGCTGTTTTTT

d_gene: NA
abundance: NA
v_gene: TRBV5-6
j_gene: TRBJ2-7
CDR3aa: CASSQGASYEQYF
CDR3nt: TGTGCCAGCAGCCAGGGAGCGTCCTACGAGCAGTACTTC

d_gene: NA
abundance: NA
v_gene: TRBV7-6
j_gene: TRBJ2-3
CDR3aa: CASSFTGKDTQYF
CDR3nt: TGTGCCAGCAGCTTTACAGGGAAAGATACGCAGTATTTT

d_gene: NA
abundance: NA
v_gene: TRBV18
j_gene: TRBJ2-5
CDR3aa: CASSPPLLGSQETQYF
CDR3nt: TGTGCCAGCTCACCACCTTTGTTGGGAAGCCAAGAGACCCAGTACTTC

d_gene: NA
abundance: NA
v_gene: TRBV10-3
j_gene: TRBJ2-1
CDR3aa: CAISPRVGSYNEQFF
CDR3nt: TGTGCCATCAGTCCCCGGGTAGGCTCCTACAATGAGCAGTTCTTC

d_gene: NA
abundance: few
v_gene: TRBV4-1
j_gene: TRBJ1-1
CDR3aa: CASSQEGLSEAFF
CDR3nt: TGCGCCAGCAGCCAAGAGGGCCTTTCCGAAGCTTTCTTT

d_gene: NA
abundance: NA
v_gene: TRBV6-5
j_gene: TRBJ2-2
CDR3aa: CASSFIAGELFF
CDR3nt: TGTGCCAGCAGTTTCATAGCCGGGGAGCTGTTTTTT

d_gene: NA
abundance: few
v_gene: TRBV9
j_gene: TRBJ2-7
CDR3aa: CASSVKDGYEQYF
CDR3nt: TGTGCCAGCAGCGTCAAAGACGGCTACGAGCAGTACTTC

d_gene: NA
abundance: NA
v_gene: TRBV10-3
j_gene: TRBJ1-2
CDR3aa: CAISETTGRDYGYTF
CDR3nt: TGTGCCATCAGTGAGACCACAGGGAGGGACTATGGCTACACCTTC

d_gene: TRBD1
abundance: NA
v_gene: TRBV10-2
j_gene: TRBJ2-2
CDR3aa: CASSESATGSFLPGELFF
CDR3nt: TGTGCCAGCAGTGAGTCGGCGACAGGGTCCTTCCTTCCGGGGGAGCTGTTTTTT

d_gene: NA
abundance: few
v_gene: TRBV12-3/TRBV12-4
j_gene: TRBJ1-1
CDR3aa: CATLGYGNTEAFF
CDR3nt: TGTGCCACCCTTGGGTATGGGAACACTGAAGCTTTCTTT

d_gene: NA
abundance: NA
v_gene: TRBV19
j_gene: TRBJ1-3
CDR3aa: CASSAGGRSGNTIYF
CDR3nt: TGTGCCAGTAGTGCGGGCGGCAGGTCTGGAAACACCATATATTTT

d_gene: NA
abundance: NA
v_gene: TRBV12-3/TRBV12-4
j_gene: TRBJ2-3
CDR3aa: CASSRQGRDTDTQYF
CDR3nt: TGTGCCAGCAGCCGACAGGGGAGGGACACAGATACGCAGTATTTT

d_gene: NA
abundance: few
v_gene: TRBV4-1
j_gene: TRBJ2-7
CDR3aa: CASSQEVGTHYEQYF
CDR3nt: TGCGCCAGCAGCCAAGAAGTCGGGACACACTACGAGCAGTACTTC

d_gene: NA
abundance: few
v_gene: TRBV18
j_gene: TRBJ2-7
CDR3aa: CASSPTQGMTYEQYF
CDR3nt: TGTGCCAGCTCACCAACGCAGGGGATGACCTACGAGCAGTACTTC

d_gene: TRBD1
abundance: NA
v_gene: TRBV13
j_gene: TRBJ2-3
CDR3aa: CASSLRPQGASDTQYF
CDR3nt: TGTGCCAGCAGCTTACGGCCTCAGGGGGCCTCAGATACGCAGTATTTT

d_gene: TRBD1
abundance: NA
v_gene: TRBV12-3/TRBV12-4
j_gene: TRBJ1-6
CDR3aa: CASSSGQGGSPLHF
CDR3nt: TGTGCCAGCAGCTCGGGACAGGGGGGTTCACCCCTCCACTTT

d_gene: TRBD2
abundance: NA
v_gene: TRBV9
j_gene: TRBJ2-1
CDR3aa: CASSAVEAGGINEQFF
CDR3nt: TGTGCCAGCAGCGCCGTGGAAGCGGGAGGAATCAATGAGCAGTTCTTC

d_gene: NA
abundance: few
v_gene: TRBV6-1
j_gene: TRBJ1-2
CDR3aa: CASSGRQDNYGYTF
CDR3nt: TGTGCCAGCAGTGGGCGACAGGATAACTATGGCTACACCTTC

d_gene: NA
abundance: NA
v_gene: TRBV29-1
j_gene: TRBJ2-2
CDR3aa: CSGRTLTGELFF
CDR3nt: TGCAGCGGAAGAACTCTCACCGGGGAGCTGTTTTTT

d_gene: NA
abundance: many
v_gene: TRBV7-3
j_gene: TRBJ2-2
CDR3aa: CASRKIGSVTGELFF
CDR3nt: TGTGCCAGCAGGAAAATCGGTTCAGTCACCGGGGAGCTGTTTTTT

d_gene: NA
abundance: NA
v_gene: TRBV27
j_gene: TRBJ2-3
CDR3aa: CASSSYLSGWWDTQYF
CDR3nt: TGTGCCAGCAGTTCCTATCTCAGCGGGTGGTGGGATACGCAGTATTTT

d_gene: NA
abundance: few
v_gene: TRBV10-3
j_gene: TRBJ2-7
CDR3aa: CAISFGGTYEQYF
CDR3nt: TGTGCCATCAGTTTCGGGGGAACCTACGAGCAGTACTTC

d_gene: NA
abundance: NA
v_gene: TRBV12-3/TRBV12-4
j_gene: TRBJ1-4
CDR3aa: CASGGEQGSSNEKLFF
CDR3nt: TGTGCCAGCGGAGGGGAACAGGGATCATCTAATGAAAAACTGTTTTTT

d_gene: NA
abundance: NA
v_gene: TRBV5-1
j_gene: TRBJ1-1
CDR3aa: CASSLATGTEAFF
CDR3nt: TGCGCCAGCAGCTTGGCCACCGGGACTGAAGCTTTCTTT

d_gene: NA
abundance: NA
v_gene: TRBV24-1
j_gene: TRBJ1-5
CDR3aa: CATSDPREINQPQHF
CDR3nt: TGTGCCACCAGTGATCCCCGGGAGATTAATCAGCCCCAGCATTTT

d_gene: TRBD1
abundance: few
v_gene: TRBV3-1
j_gene: TRBJ2-3
CDR3aa: CASRATGGGTDTQYF
CDR3nt: TGTGCCAGCAGGGCGACAGGGGGTGGCACAGATACGCAGTATTTT

d_gene: NA
abundance: NA
v_gene: TRBV5-4
j_gene: TRBJ2-1
CDR3aa: CASSLAPAGSYNEQFF
CDR3nt: TGTGCCAGCAGCCTAGCCCCCGCGGGGAGCTACAATGAGCAGTTCTTC

d_gene: TRBD1
abundance: NA
v_gene: TRBV5-1
j_gene: TRBJ2-3
CDR3aa: CASSEGQGQLGQYF
CDR3nt: TGCGCCAGCAGCGAGGGACAGGGCCAGTTGGGGCAGTATTTT

d_gene: TRBD2
abundance: NA
v_gene: TRBV4-3
j_gene: TRBJ2-1
CDR3aa: CASSPGPGEAGVVYNEQFF
CDR3nt: TGCGCCAGCAGCCCTGGACCCGGAGAAGCGGGAGTGGTATACAATGAGCAGTTCTTC